This entry describes one T cell receptor (beta chain). The target antigen is unknown. The CDR3 runs 15 residues. Per germline, CDR1 SGHKS and CDR2 YYEKEE (reference sequence). Trimming took off 2 bases at V and 3 bases at J, with 9 bases between the two ends. Exposure to brentuximab vedotin varied, and each patient had relapsed following autologous stem cell transplantation. These data belong to a study of PD-1 blockade in classical Hodgkin lymphoma. Findings and caveats of the study: Newly diagnosed patients were said to have less baseline TCR diversity than healthy donors did.

The protocol was immunoSEQ multiplex PCR, while the TCRdb copy is restricted to in-frame clones and leaves out a portion. Of approximately 17,000 clones in the sample, 55% to 70% were seen once. The sequences come from peripheral blood mononuclear cells (PBMCs), collected before the second cycle of nivolumab. The TCR sequence derives from a human donor with classical Hodgkin lymphoma. This chain uses TRBV5-5 with TRBJ2-6, with D tentatively TRBD2 (6 bases). CDR3 amino acids: CASSFQGGGANVLTF. CDR3 in DNA: TGTGCCAGCAGCTTCCAGGGAGGTGGGGCCAACGTCCTGACTTTC.